Listed below are T cell receptor beta chains from one sample, sequenced in a study of post-analysis software for immune sequencing data. One entry per CDR3 protein, called by TCRdb with MiXCR from the PCR reads. This repertoire shows about 770,000 distinct CDR3 sequences, approximately 44% found once; its top ten account for roughly 4.9%. The sequenced sample consisted of blood. The receptors come from a girl under 18 with multiple sclerosis. CDR3s include the opening cysteine and the closing phenylalanine or tryptophan. Fields, in order: J gene, V gene, CDR3 length, CDR3 protein.

TRBJ2-1 TRBV6-4 15 CASSDGEGQSNEQFF
TRBJ2-1 TRBV7-9 12 CASSFSVYEQFF
TRBJ1-4 TRBV28 15 CASSLRQGRVEKLFF
TRBJ1-5 TRBV12-3/TRBV12-4 16 CASSLGATGDNQPQHF
TRBJ2-5 TRBV20-1 15 CSASHRGLPRETQYF
TRBJ2-1 TRBV20-1 17 CSAPGLAGGGTYNEQFF
NA TRBV12-3/TRBV12-4 14 CASRIGQGGETQYF
TRBJ2-5 TRBV5-1 16 CASSPRGAGWQETQYF
TRBJ1-1 TRBV15 13 CATSDGGTTEAFF
TRBJ2-3 TRBV7-9 18 CASSHSFLGKEDTDTQYF
TRBJ2-1 TRBV29-1 21 CSVIHSGLAGGPTSSYNEQFF
TRBJ2-3 TRBV29-1 15 CSVERDRVSSDTQYF
TRBJ2-7 TRBV2 12 CASIGGRYEQYF
NA TRBV7-2 16 CASSLDGGDTDYEQYF
TRBJ2-4 TRBV5-6 13 CASSLSVRGIQYF
TRBJ2-7 TRBV20-1 12 CSARNTDYEQYF
TRBJ2-5 TRBV7-2 15 CASSFKQTGVETQYF
TRBJ2-4 TRBV15 16 CATSNSKGQGPGEQYF
TRBJ2-5 TRBV13 14 CASSLGLAGVVQYF
TRBJ1-2 TRBV20-1 13 CSARNGRLLGYTF
TRBJ1-2 TRBV29-1 12 CSVEVGGGGYTF
TRBJ2-3 TRBV3-1 13 CASSQELGRAQYF
TRBJ2-5 TRBV9 16 CASSVGGWTFQETQYF
TRBJ2-7 TRBV3-1 16 CASSQEASGSTYEQYF
TRBJ2-5 TRBV5-1 15 CASSFTAIGGETQYF
TRBJ2-1 TRBV7-6 16 CASSLAAAGDYNEQFF
TRBJ2-3 TRBV24-1 17 CATSDGGLADRTDTQYF
TRBJ2-1 TRBV7-2 15 CASSLELASGNEQFF
TRBJ2-1 TRBV7-6 16 CASSSGVREDHNEQFF
TRBJ1-2 TRBV5-1 14 CASSPQTGGGGYTF
TRBJ1-2 TRBV6-6 13 CASSYFENYGYTF
TRBJ2-7 TRBV7-2 15 CASSFGGGSSYEQYF
TRBJ2-3 TRBV29-1 13 CSVCHTGGDTQYF
TRBJ2-3 TRBV24-1 17 CATSDGAGASSTDTQYF
TRBJ2-5 TRBV12-3/TRBV12-4 15 CASSPSGSPGETQYF
TRBJ1-2 TRBV12-3/TRBV12-4 12 CASSDGGYGYTF
TRBJ2-3 TRBV20-1 16 CSARDQGGSSADTQYF
TRBJ1-2 TRBV3-1 15 CASSPGTANNYGYTF
TRBJ1-2 TRBV29-1 12 CSVGDGGLDYTF
TRBJ1-1 TRBV2 15 CASSEAGVPGTEAFF
TRBJ2-7 TRBV4-2 13 CASSLGTGSGQYF
TRBJ2-5 TRBV7-2 15 CASSLAGSGRETQYF
TRBJ2-1 TRBV5-6 12 CASSTLYNEQFF
TRBJ2-7 TRBV6-5 14 CASSYWGQTYEQYF
TRBJ1-4 TRBV3-1 15 CASSPTLETNEKLFF
TRBJ2-4 TRBV28 15 CASSLAGSAKNIQYF
TRBJ2-3 TRBV6-5 15 CASSPGRLSTDTQYF